A single sample is the source of the 18 T cell receptor beta chains below, sequenced in a study of blood T cell repertoires in COVID-19. Repertoires were generated with immunoSEQ multiplex PCR, while TCRdb's copy carries only in-frame clones and drops some. The sample carries some 300,000 clones, roughly 87% recorded once. The sequenced sample consisted of PBMCs or T cells enriched from blood (not recorded which). All receptors derive from a woman aged 25 to 39 who had recovered from COVID-19.

The gene calls are TRBV6-5 and TRBJ1-1, with 9 bases matching TRBD1. The CDR3 runs to 14 residues. Trimming cost V 6 bases and J 3 bases; bases outside gene matches: 5. CDR1 and CDR2 (germline): MNHEY, SVGAGI. The CDR3 DNA follows: TGTGCCAGCAGAGATGGGGACAGGGACACTGAAGCTTTCTTT. Protein product: CASRDGDRDTEAFF.

The genes are TRBV5-1 and TRBJ1-3, with TRBD1 identical over 8 bases. Trimming at V came to 2 bases and at J to 6 bases, leaving 4 bases not matched to a gene. CDR3 length equals 14 residues. CDR1 and CDR2 from the germline V gene are SGHRS and YFSETQ. CDR3 amino acids: CASSFGQGQNTIYF. In nucleotides, the CDR3 is TGCGCCAGCAGCTTCGGACAGGGCCAAAACACCATATATTTT.

The chain links TRBV7-9 to TRBJ1-1; possible D gene TRBD1, 5 bases. Germline lookup yields CDR1 SEHNR and CDR2 FQNEAQ (reference sequence). V shed 4 bases and J shed 3 bases, with 12 bases lying between them. The CDR3 sequence is 14 residues long. CDR3 nucleotide sequence: TGTGCCAGCAGCTCATTCAGGGAAGACACTGAAGCTTTCTTT. Protein product: CASSSFREDTEAFF.

The CDR3 is CASSQPYPGQATYGYTF. The CDR3 bases are TGCGCCAGCAGCCAACCTTATCCCGGACAGGCCACCTATGGCTACACCTTC. This rearrangement joins TRBV4-1 to TRBJ1-2; TRBD1 aligns across 7 bases. Germline CDR1 and CDR2: MGHRA and YSYEKL. The CDR3 runs to 17 residues. Germline trimming cut 2 bases from V and 4 bases from J; bases unmatched to any gene: 13.

CDR3 sequence reads: CASSGGTGEWLYYGYTF. The CDR3 DNA reads TGCGCCAGCAGTGGTGGGACAGGGGAGTGGCTCTACTATGGCTACACCTTC. The chain uses TRBV10-1 and TRBJ1-2; TRBD1 matches at 10 bases. Germline assignment: CDR1 WNHNN and CDR2 SYGVQD (reference sequence). The J segment lost 3 bases and the V segment lost 4 bases, leaving 11 bases of the junction unmatched. There are 17 residues in the CDR3.

This clone was observed a handful of times. J is TRBJ1-1 and V is TRBV18; 7 bases agree with TRBD1. Germline CDR1 is KGHSH and CDR2 is LQKENI. This CDR3 region has 12 residues. Losses at the gene ends were 4 bases for V and 6 bases for J; bases not matched to a gene: 2. CDR3 sequence: CASSQTGPEAFF. Written as DNA, the CDR3 is TGTGCCAGCTCACAGACAGGGCCTGAAGCTTTCTTT. Complete variable domain (other parts from reference TRBV18 and TRBJ1-1): NAGVMQNPRHLVRRRGQEARLRCSPMKGHSHVYWYRQLPEEGLKFMVYLQKENIIDESGMPKERFSAEFPKEGPSILRIQQVVRGDSAAYFCASSQTGPEAFFGQGTRLTVV.

This clone was counted once. The rearrangement joins TRBV6-6 to TRBJ2-7; TRBD1 matches at 8 bases. Per the germline V gene, CDR1 is MNHNY and CDR2 is SVGAGI (reference sequence). V shed 6 bases and J 4 bases; nucleotides not matched to a gene: 8. CDR3 length: 14 amino acids. This chain's CDR3 is CASSPTRQGYEQYF. The CDR3 nucleotides read TGTGCCAGCAGCCCTACTCGACAGGGGTACGAGCAGTACTTC.

The chain has TRBV23-1 and TRBJ2-6; perhaps TRBD2 as D (5 bases). TRBV23-1 is given ORF status, its function remaining uncertain. The V end lost 8 bases, the J end lost 2 bases, and 22 bases lay between the germline ends. The CDR3 is 18 residues long. The CDR3 nucleotides are TGCGCCAGCTCGGGGAAGGAGGTGGACCCTCCTGGGGCCAACGTCCTGACTTTC. As protein: CASSGKEVDPPGANVLTF.

The genes are TRBV6-5 and TRBJ2-6, with D possibly matching TRBD1 (6 bases). Trimming removed 2 bases at V and 2 bases at J, with 10 bases between. The CDR3 spans 16 residues. CDR1 and CDR2 from the germline V gene are MNHEY and SVGAGI. In nucleotides, the CDR3 is TGTGCCAGCAGTTACCGAGGGACACCTGGGGCCAACGTCCTGACTTTC. Protein sequence: CASSYRGTPGANVLTF.

CDR3 in DNA: TGTGCCAGCAGCGAGGGACAGGGGGCCTTGGGAGCCTATGGCTACACCTTC. Its protein is CASSEGQGALGAYGYTF. The chain links TRBV9 to TRBJ1-2, with TRBD1 matching 12 bases. This CDR3 is built from 17 residues. J gave up 4 bases and V 3 bases, and 10 bases lay outside the gene matches. Germline lookup yields CDR1 SGDLS and CDR2 YYNGEE.

The rearrangement uses TRBV7-2 and TRBJ1-2; tentatively, D is TRBD1 (6 bases). Deletions cut 5 bases from V and 8 bases from J, with 18 bases between. Looked up from germline, CDR1 is SGHTA and CDR2 is FQGNSA. This CDR3 has 14 amino acids. The CDR3 region is CASSRGQYPSGYTF. The DNA for the CDR3 is TGTGCCAGCAGCCGCGGACAGTACCCCTCCGGCTACACCTTC.

The chain couples TRBV5-6 to TRBJ2-7, with a tentative D call TRBD1 (5 bases). Germline loops: CDR1 SGHDT, CDR2 YYEEEE. Trimming shortened V by 0 bases and J by 3 bases, and 13 bases separated the two germline ends. This CDR3 is built from 15 residues. The CDR3 region is CASSLGIQGDYEQYF. The DNA of the CDR3 is TGTGCCAGCAGCTTGGGTATTCAAGGGGACTACGAGCAGTACTTC.

This clone was counted once. The genes are TRBV7-2 and TRBJ1-2, with D perhaps matching TRBD1 (6 bases). Trimming took off 1 base at V and 4 bases at J, with 19 bases between the two ends. Germline V CDR1 and CDR2: SGHTA, FQGNSA. The CDR3 extends over 17 amino acids. The CDR3 DNA sequence: TGTGCCAGCAGCTTAGAAACGACCACAGGGTTTCGCTATGGCTACACCTTC. This codes for CASSLETTTGFRYGYTF.

This chain links TRBV10-2 with TRBJ1-1; TRBD1 is a possible D gene (6 bases). Germline-derived CDR1 and CDR2 are WSHSY and SAAADI. V dropped 4 bases and J dropped 1 base, with 7 bases sitting between them. The CDR3 has 13 residues. The CDR3 DNA reads TGCGCCAGCAGTGTGACAGGGAACACTGAAGCTTTCTTT. Translation gives CASSVTGNTEAFF.

The chain uses TRBV5-4 and TRBJ2-5; the match to TRBD1 covers 7 bases. V gave up 5 bases and J gave up 0 bases; unmatched junction bases: 4. CDR3 length: 14 amino acids. CDR1 and CDR2 from the germline V gene are SGHNT and YYREEE (reference sequence). The CDR3 bases are TGTGCCAGCAGGCCCGGGACAGACCAAGAGACCCAGTACTTC. It encodes CASRPGTDQETQYF.

The table lists this clone with a few counts. The rearrangement links TRBV6-2 or TRBV6-3 to TRBJ1-5; TRBD1 is a possible D gene (5 bases). The CDR3 contains 14 residues. Germline CDR1 and CDR2: MNHEY and SVGEGT. Trimming removed 2 bases at V and 4 bases at J, with 9 bases between. In nucleotides, the CDR3 is TGTGCCAGCAGTTACAGAAGGGGTAATCAGCCCCAGCATTTT. Its translation: CASSYRRGNQPQHF.

The chain has TRBV7-9 and TRBJ1-2; 10 nucleotides line up with TRBD1. The CDR3 spans 18 residues. V lost 1 base and J lost 2; bases outside the gene matches: 10. Germline lookup yields CDR1 SEHNR and CDR2 FQNEAQ (reference sequence). Here the CDR3 DNA reads TGTGCCAGCAGCTTAGGCGGGACAGGGGCAGCCGGGAACTATGGCTACACCTTC. Translating gives CASSLGGTGAAGNYGYTF.

The V gene is TRBV4-1, the J gene TRBJ1-5; D call uncertain. The germline gives CDR1 MGHRA, CDR2 YSYEKL. Trimming removed 1 base at V and 2 bases at J, with 9 bases between. The CDR3 covers 15 residues. CDR3 bases: TGCGCCAGCAGCCAAGTGCCTCTAGGCAATCAGCCCCAGCATTTT. Translation gives CASSQVPLGNQPQHF.